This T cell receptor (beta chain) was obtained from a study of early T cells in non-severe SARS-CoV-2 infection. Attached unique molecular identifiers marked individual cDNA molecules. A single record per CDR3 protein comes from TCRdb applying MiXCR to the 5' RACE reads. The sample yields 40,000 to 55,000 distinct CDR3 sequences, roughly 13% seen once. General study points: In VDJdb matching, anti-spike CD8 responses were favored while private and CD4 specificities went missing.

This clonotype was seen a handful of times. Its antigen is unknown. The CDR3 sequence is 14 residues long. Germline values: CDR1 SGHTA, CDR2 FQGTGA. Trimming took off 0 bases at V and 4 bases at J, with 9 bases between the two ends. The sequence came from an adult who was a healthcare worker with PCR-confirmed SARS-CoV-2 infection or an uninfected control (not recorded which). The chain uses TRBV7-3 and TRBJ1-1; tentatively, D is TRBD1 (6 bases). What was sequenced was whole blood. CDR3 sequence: CASSLTPGATEAFF. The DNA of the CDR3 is TGTGCCAGCAGCTTAACTCCGGGGGCCACTGAAGCTTTCTTT. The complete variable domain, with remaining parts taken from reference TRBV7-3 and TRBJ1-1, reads GAGVSQTPSNKVTEKGKYVELRCDPISGHTALYWYRQSLGQGPEFLIYFQGTGAADDSGLPNDRFFAVRPEGSVSTLKIQRTERGDSAVYLCASSLTPGATEAFFGQGTRLTVV.